This record covers a single TCR beta chain. V was shortened by 5 bases and J by 8 bases, with 12 bases between the two germline ends. This CDR3 has 12 residues. Germline-derived CDR1 and CDR2 are SGHAT and FQNNGV. This record belongs to a study of blood T cell repertoires in COVID-19. Per the authors' pipeline: Cell counts per sample came from amplifying reference gene primers. TCRdb's table, derived via immunoSEQ multiplex PCR, lists solely in-frame clones and lacks some. That table is the source of V, J and clone size, and D and trimming were worked out from the DNA. The repertoire holds under 85,000 clones, 90% seen once, with 5% to 6.5% in the top ten.

V and J are TRBV11-2 and TRBJ1-1; D gene ambiguous. Sequencing was done on a sample of peripheral blood. The receptor comes from a man aged 45-65 years with acute or convalescent COVID-19. CDR3 sequence: CASSPGWIEAFF. DNA of the CDR3: TGTGCCAGCAGCCCCGGGTGGATAGAAGCTTTCTTT.